The clone carrying this T cell receptor (beta chain) was picked up many times. The sample originates from a study of read filtering for tumor transcriptome and immune sequencing. The germline V gene encodes CDR1 KGHSH and CDR2 LQKENI. V trimming: 8 bases; J trimming: 9 bases; junction bases outside the gene matches: 13. The CDR3 is 14 residues long. From about 400 ng of RNA, a library with molecular barcoded alpha/delta and beta/gamma adaptors was made. TCRdb reprocessed the reads with MiXCR, giving one entry per CDR3 protein. The table includes some 80,000 distinct CDR3 sequences, 9% to 15% detected once.

The chain links TRBV18 to TRBJ2-1; TRBD2 agrees at 7 bases. The receptor was derived from a donor aged 40 or older with multiple myeloma. What was sequenced was a population of CD138-negative cells sorted from bone marrow. The CDR3 reads CASLIPSGAGEQFF. The CDR3 DNA reads TGTGCCAGCCTAATCCCTAGCGGAGCGGGTGAGCAGTTCTTC.